A single sample is the source of the 22 T cell receptor beta chains below, sequenced in a study of blood T cell repertoires in COVID-19. The data were produced by immunoSEQ multiplex PCR, yet TCRdb's version contains in-frame clones alone and is incomplete. The table shows approximately 120,000 clones, with roughly 87% occurring only once. The sequenced material came from peripheral blood. Receptors originate from a man at least 80 years old with active or convalescent COVID-19.

The chain uses TRBV9 and TRBJ2-3; D is ambiguous. V was clipped by 0 bases and J by 11 bases, with 13 bases between them. Germline V lookup: CDR1 SGDLS, CDR2 YYNGEE. The CDR3 covers 13 residues. CDR3: CASSVDESSKQYF. In DNA, the CDR3 is TGTGCCAGCAGCGTAGACGAGTCGTCCAAGCAGTATTTT. Drawing the rest from reference TRBV9 and TRBJ2-3, the complete variable domain is DSGVTQTPKHLITATGQRVTLRCSPRSGDLSVYWYQQSLDQGLQFLIQYYNGEERAKGNILERFSAQQFPDLHSELNLSSLELGDSALYFCASSVDESSKQYFGPGTRLTVL.

V usage is TRBV27 and J usage is TRBJ1-4; 8 bases are shared with TRBD1. The CDR3 has 17 residues. Germline CDR1 and CDR2: MNHEY and SMNVEV (reference sequence). V trimming: 4 bases; J trimming: 8 bases; junction bases outside the gene matches: 15. CDR3 protein: CASSYLTLDRVGEKLFF. The CDR3 bases are TGTGCCAGCAGTTATTTGACTTTGGACAGGGTAGGGGAAAAACTGTTTTTT.

V gene TRBV9 combines with J gene TRBJ1-1; no clear D. Germline V gene sequence: CDR1 SGDLS, CDR2 YYNGEE. This CDR3 is built from 14 residues. The V end lost 3 bases, the J end lost 1 base, and 10 bases lay between the germline ends. The chain's CDR3 is CASSGYQKNTEAFF. CDR3 coding DNA: TGTGCCAGCAGCGGATATCAGAAGAACACTGAAGCTTTCTTT. Full variable domain (missing parts from reference TRBV9 and TRBJ1-1): DSGVTQTPKHLITATGQRVTLRCSPRSGDLSVYWYQQSLDQGLQFLIQYYNGEERAKGNILERFSAQQFPDLHSELNLSSLELGDSALYFCASSGYQKNTEAFFGQGTRLTVV.

The V and J genes are TRBV5-4 and TRBJ2-7, with TRBD2 matching over 11 bases. The V gene end was trimmed by 1 base and the J gene end by 1 base; junction bases not matched to a gene: 7. The CDR3 is 17 amino acids. The germline V gene encodes CDR1 SGHNT and CDR2 YYREEE (reference sequence). CDR3 amino acids: CASSLFRGLAVSYEQYF. CDR3 DNA sequence: TGTGCCAGCAGCTTGTTCCGGGGACTAGCGGTTTCCTACGAGCAGTACTTC.

The gene calls are TRBV12-3 or TRBV12-4 and TRBJ1-1; D is unresolved. CDR3 length: 11 residues. V gave up 3 bases and J gave up 8 bases, with 7 bases separating them. The CDR3 sequence: CASSFSREAFF. The CDR3 DNA follows: TGTGCCAGCAGTTTCTCACGGGAAGCTTTCTTT.

This chain joins TRBV10-3 and TRBJ2-3; D is possibly TRBD1 (5 bases). This CDR3 spans 17 amino acids. With 0 bases removed from V and 2 bases from J, the gap between germline ends came to 15 bases. Germline V gene lookup returns CDR1 ENHRY and CDR2 SYGVKD. CDR3 in DNA: TGTGCCATCAGTGAGTCGAGTCTCAGGGTAAACACAGATACGCAGTATTTT. Translated: CAISESSLRVNTDTQYF.

This chain joins TRBV11-2 and TRBJ1-3; D is ambiguous. The germline V and J ends were trimmed by 0 bases and 2 bases, with 5 bases remaining between them. Looked up from germline, CDR1 is SGHAT and CDR2 is FQNNGV. This CDR3 contains 14 residues. CDR3 protein: CASSLEAAGNTIYF. CDR3 nucleotides: TGTGCCAGCAGCTTAGAGGCGGCTGGAAACACCATATATTTT.

The chain employs TRBV6-2 or TRBV6-3 and TRBJ1-2, with D perhaps matching TRBD1 (6 bases). Per germline, CDR1 MNHEY and CDR2 SVGEGT. Trimming left V 5 bases short and J 4 bases short, with 20 bases between. This CDR3 is built from 16 residues. CDR3 amino acids: CASSRDHRVDIYGYTF. The CDR3 bases are TGTGCCAGCAGTAGGGACCACAGGGTTGATATCTATGGCTACACCTTC.

J is TRBJ1-2 and V is TRBV5-6; D is possibly TRBD1 (6 bases). Trimming removed 7 bases from V and 5 bases from J, with 21 bases in between. The CDR3 sequence is 15 residues long. Looked up from germline, CDR1 is SGHDT and CDR2 is YYEEEE. The chain's CDR3 is CASHRERGGGYGYTF. CDR3 nucleotide sequence: TGTGCCAGCCACCGGGAAAGGGGGGGCGGTTATGGCTACACCTTC.

The rearrangement joins TRBV27 to TRBJ1-1, with D possibly matching TRBD1 (5 bases). Looked up from germline, CDR1 is MNHEY and CDR2 is SMNVEV (reference sequence). The CDR3 spans 12 residues. V lost 6 bases, J lost 1 base, and 6 bases lay in between. This CDR3 is CASSQGNTEAFF. The CDR3 bases are TGTGCCAGCAGCCAGGGGAACACTGAAGCTTTCTTT.

The DNA for the CDR3 is TGTGCCAGCAGTGGCGCGGAGAGCTCCTACAATGAGCAGTTCTTC. It specifies CASSGAESSYNEQFF. The chain uses TRBV2 and TRBJ2-1; D not certain. V dropped 4 bases and J dropped 0 bases, with 10 bases sitting between them. Germline-derived CDR1 and CDR2 are SNHLY and FYNNEI. The CDR3 extends over 15 amino acids.

The chain is built from TRBV27 and TRBJ1-3; D unclear. Germline values: CDR1 MNHEY, CDR2 SMNVEV (reference sequence). Trimming stripped 3 bases from V and 2 bases from J, with 5 bases between. The CDR3 sequence is 13 residues long. CDR3 DNA sequence: TGTGCCAGCAGTTTGGCGGCTGGAAACACCATATATTTT. Protein product: CASSLAAGNTIYF.

The V and J genes are TRBV6-5 and TRBJ1-5; a possible D gene is TRBD1 (5 bases). Trimming shortened V by 2 bases and J by 1 base, and 12 bases separated the two germline ends. Germline values: CDR1 MNHEY, CDR2 SVGAGI. The CDR3 is made up of 16 amino acids. The CDR3 here is CASSYGGMASNQPQHF. The CDR3 region has the DNA TGTGCCAGCAGTTACGGGGGGATGGCGAGCAATCAGCCCCAGCATTTT.

The chain couples TRBV5-4 to TRBJ1-3, with D possibly matching TRBD1 (5 bases). The CDR3 runs 15 residues. Between the trimmed V and J ends, which lost 3 bases and 1 base, there was a span of 11 bases. In germline, CDR1 is SGHNT, CDR2 YYREEE (reference sequence). CDR3 nucleotide sequence: TGTGCCAGCAGCTCAAGGACACAGTCTGGAAACACCATATATTTT. This encodes CASSSRTQSGNTIYF.

J is TRBJ1-1 and V is TRBV15; perhaps TRBD1 as D (5 bases). The CDR3 is 14 residues long. Germline values: CDR1 LNHNV, CDR2 YYDKDF (reference sequence). V was trimmed by 5 bases and J by 11 bases, leaving 21 bases between them. The CDR3 sequence: CATSGGEDPPRAFF. As DNA, the CDR3 is TGTGCCACCAGCGGGGGGGAGGACCCCCCAAGGGCTTTCTTT.

The chain couples TRBV7-6 to TRBJ2-5; the D is unclear. CDR3 length equals 16 residues. With 1 base removed from V and 5 bases from J, the gap between germline ends came to 17 bases. CDR1 and CDR2 (germline): SGHVS, FNYEAQ. The CDR3 is CASSLGSTPRVETQYF. The CDR3 DNA is TGTGCCAGCAGCTTAGGGTCTACCCCCCGAGTGGAGACCCAGTACTTC.

V gene TRBV3-1 (or the pseudogene TRBV3-2) combines with J gene TRBJ2-7; D perhaps matches TRBD2 (6 bases). V lost 4 bases and J 3 bases, leaving 10 bases between the germline ends. The CDR3 sequence is 13 residues long. CDR1 is LGHDT, CDR2 YNNKEL, per germline (reference sequence). The CDR3 DNA reads as TGTGCCAGCAGCCCGGGGGTTAACTACGAGCAGTACTTC. Translating it yields CASSPGVNYEQYF.

The V gene is TRBV7-2, the J gene TRBJ1-3; no clear D gene. Germline-derived CDR1 and CDR2 are SGHTA and FQGNSA. The CDR3 covers 16 residues. Trimming took off 5 bases at V and 0 bases at J, with 14 bases between the two ends. The CDR3 coding sequence is TGTGCCAGCAGCCCCCCGCGGGCAGGCTCTGGAAACACCATATATTTT. Protein: CASSPPRAGSGNTIYF.

This chain links TRBV4-1 with TRBJ2-5; TRBD2 agrees at 7 bases. The ends lost 1 base at V and 5 bases at J; junction bases unmatched: 7. Germline values: CDR1 MGHRA, CDR2 YSYEKL. The CDR3 totals 15 residues. This CDR3 reads CASSQVGLGGETQYF. The CDR3 bases are TGCGCCAGCAGCCAAGTAGGACTAGGAGGGGAGACCCAGTACTTC.

V gene TRBV2 combines with J gene TRBJ1-5; 7 bases agree with TRBD1. Germline CDR1 reads SNHLY; CDR2 reads FYNNEI. The CDR3 is 13 residues long. Unmatched junction bases numbered 3, after V lost 6 bases and J lost 4 bases. The CDR3 sequence: CASRLGQNQPQHF. As DNA, the CDR3 is TGTGCCAGCAGGCTGGGACAGAATCAGCCCCAGCATTTT.

The V and J genes are TRBV11-2 and TRBJ2-3, with 11 bases lining up with TRBD2. With V trimmed by 0 bases and J by 1 base, 12 bases remained unmatched. Germline values: CDR1 SGHAT, CDR2 FQNNGV. The CDR3 has 20 amino acids. DNA for the CDR3: TGTGCCAGCAGCTTAGATTGGCTAGCGGGAGGTTTGAGAGGCACAGATACGCAGTATTTT. It encodes CASSLDWLAGGLRGTDTQYF. The whole variable domain, remainder taken from reference TRBV11-2 and TRBJ2-3, is EAGVAQSPRYKIIEKRQSVAFWCNPISGHATLYWYQQILGQGPKLLIQFQNNGVVDDSQLPKDRFSAERLKGVDSTLKIQPAKLEDSAVYLCASSLDWLAGGLRGTDTQYFGPGTRLTVL.

The rearrangement links TRBV19 to TRBJ2-3; perhaps TRBD2 as D (6 bases). The germline V gene has CDR1 LNHDA and CDR2 SQIVND (reference sequence). This CDR3 contains 15 residues. V dropped 5 bases and J dropped 8 bases, with 20 bases sitting between them. The CDR3 loop reads CASSLFGTGLVTQYF. In DNA, the CDR3 is TGTGCCAGTAGTCTTTTCGGGACTGGACTTGTTACGCAGTATTTT.